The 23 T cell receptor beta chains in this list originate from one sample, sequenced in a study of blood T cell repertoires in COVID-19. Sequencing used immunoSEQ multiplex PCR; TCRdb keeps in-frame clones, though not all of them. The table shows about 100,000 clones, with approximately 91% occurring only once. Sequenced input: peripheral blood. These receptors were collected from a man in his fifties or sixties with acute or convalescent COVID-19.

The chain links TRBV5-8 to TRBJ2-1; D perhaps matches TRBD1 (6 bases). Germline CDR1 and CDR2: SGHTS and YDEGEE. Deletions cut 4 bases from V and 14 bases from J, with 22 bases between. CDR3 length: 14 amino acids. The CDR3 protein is CASSTETGLRSEFF. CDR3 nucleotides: TGTGCCAGCAGCACAGAGACAGGTTTACGGTCGGAGTTCTTC.

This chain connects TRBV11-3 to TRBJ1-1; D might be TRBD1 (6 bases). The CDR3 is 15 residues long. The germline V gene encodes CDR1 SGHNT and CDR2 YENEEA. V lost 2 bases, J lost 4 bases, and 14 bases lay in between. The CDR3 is CASSLWARGFTEAFF. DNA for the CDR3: TGTGCCAGCAGCTTATGGGCCAGGGGATTCACTGAAGCTTTCTTT.

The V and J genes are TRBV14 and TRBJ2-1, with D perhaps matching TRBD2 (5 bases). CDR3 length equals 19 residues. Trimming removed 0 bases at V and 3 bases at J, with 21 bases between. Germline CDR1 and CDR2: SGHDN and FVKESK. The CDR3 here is CASSQEWRRRTRNYNEQFF. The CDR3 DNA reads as TGTGCCAGCAGCCAAGAGTGGAGGCGCCGGACCCGAAACTACAATGAGCAGTTCTTC.

The chain's CDR3 is CASSLASSAANEQFF. CDR3 DNA sequence: TGTGCCAGCAGCTTAGCGTCGAGCGCGGCCAATGAGCAGTTCTTC. This chain connects TRBV7-8 to TRBJ2-1; unclear D gene. Germline V lookup: CDR1 SGHVS, CDR2 FQNEAQ. V shed 0 bases and J shed 6 bases, with 12 bases lying between them. This CDR3 has 15 residues.

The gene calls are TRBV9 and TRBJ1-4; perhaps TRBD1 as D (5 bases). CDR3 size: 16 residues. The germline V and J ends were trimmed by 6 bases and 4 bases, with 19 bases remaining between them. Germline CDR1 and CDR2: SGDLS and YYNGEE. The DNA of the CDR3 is TGTGCCAGCACCTCCGGACATGGGGGGAATAATGAAAAACTGTTTTTT. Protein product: CASTSGHGGNNEKLFF. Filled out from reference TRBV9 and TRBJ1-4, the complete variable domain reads DSGVTQTPKHLITATGQRVTLRCSPRSGDLSVYWYQQSLDQGLQFLIQYYNGEERAKGNILERFSAQQFPDLHSELNLSSLELGDSALYFCASTSGHGGNNEKLFFGSGTQLSVL.

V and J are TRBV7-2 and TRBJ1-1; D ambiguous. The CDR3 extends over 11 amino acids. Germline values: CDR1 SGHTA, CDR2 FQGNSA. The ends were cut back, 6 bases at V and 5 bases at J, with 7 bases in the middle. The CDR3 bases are TGTGCCAGCAGTCAGGTTACTGAAGCTTTCTTT. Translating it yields CASSQVTEAFF.

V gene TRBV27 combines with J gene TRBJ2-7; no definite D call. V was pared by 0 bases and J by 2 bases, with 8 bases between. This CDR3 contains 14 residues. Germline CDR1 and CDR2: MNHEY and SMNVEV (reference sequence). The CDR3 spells CASSLSVAPYEQYF. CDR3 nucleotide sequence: TGTGCCAGCAGTTTATCGGTGGCACCCTACGAGCAGTACTTC.

The CDR3 sequence is CASSSDRPSYNEQFF. The CDR3 coding sequence is TGTGCCAGCAGTTCGGACAGACCTTCCTACAATGAGCAGTTCTTC. This rearrangement joins TRBV28 to TRBJ2-1, with D maybe TRBD1 (6 bases). CDR3 length equals 15 residues. The V end lost 4 bases, the J end lost 1 base, and 11 bases lay between the germline ends. Germline loops: CDR1 MDHEN, CDR2 SYDVKM.

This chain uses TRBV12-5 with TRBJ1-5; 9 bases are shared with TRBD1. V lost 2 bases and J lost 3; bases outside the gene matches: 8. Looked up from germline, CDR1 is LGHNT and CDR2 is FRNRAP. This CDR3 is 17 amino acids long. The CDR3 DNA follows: TGTGCTAGTGGTTTGCTCTCGACAGGGGGTAACAATCAGCCCCAGCATTTT. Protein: CASGLLSTGGNNQPQHF.

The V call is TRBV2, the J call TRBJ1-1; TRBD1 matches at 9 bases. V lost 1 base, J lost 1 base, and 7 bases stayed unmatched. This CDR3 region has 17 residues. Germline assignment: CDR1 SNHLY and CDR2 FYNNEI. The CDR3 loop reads CASSEGGDRVTNTEAFF. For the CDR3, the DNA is TGTGCCAGCAGTGAAGGGGGGGACAGGGTCACGAACACTGAAGCTTTCTTT. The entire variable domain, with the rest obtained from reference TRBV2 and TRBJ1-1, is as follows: EPEVTQTPSHQVTQMGQEVILRCVPISNHLYFYWYRQILGQKVEFLVSFYNNEISEKSEIFDDQFSVERPDGSNFTLKIRSTKLEDSAMYFCASSEGGDRVTNTEAFFGQGTRLTVV.

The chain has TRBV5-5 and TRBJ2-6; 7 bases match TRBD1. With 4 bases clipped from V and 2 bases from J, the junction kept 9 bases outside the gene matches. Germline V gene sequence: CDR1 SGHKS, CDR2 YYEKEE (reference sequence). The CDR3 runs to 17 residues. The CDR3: CASSLQTGNTGANVLTF. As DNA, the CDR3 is TGTGCCAGCAGCCTCCAGACAGGGAATACTGGGGCCAACGTCCTGACTTTC.

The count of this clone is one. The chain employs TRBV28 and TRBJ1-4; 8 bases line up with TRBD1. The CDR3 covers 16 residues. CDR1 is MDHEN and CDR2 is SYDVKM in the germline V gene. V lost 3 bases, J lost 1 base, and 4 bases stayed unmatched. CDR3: CASSFRGRGTNEKLFF. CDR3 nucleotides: TGTGCCAGCAGTTTCAGGGGGCGGGGAACTAATGAAAAACTGTTTTTT.

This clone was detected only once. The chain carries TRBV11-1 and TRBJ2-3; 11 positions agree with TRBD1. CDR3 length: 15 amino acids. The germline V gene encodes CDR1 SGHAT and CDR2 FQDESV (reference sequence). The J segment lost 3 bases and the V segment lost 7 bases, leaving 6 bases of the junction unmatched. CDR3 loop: CASTRGQGGTDTQYF. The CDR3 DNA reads TGTGCCAGCACTAGGGGACAGGGGGGAACAGATACGCAGTATTTT.

CDR3 protein: CASTIVYGGGAGNEQFF. In nucleotides, the CDR3 is TGCGCCAGCACCATCGTCTATGGGGGGGGCGCCGGCAATGAGCAGTTCTTC. This chain links TRBV4-1 with TRBJ2-1; the D gene is possibly TRBD2 (7 bases). V was trimmed by 7 bases and J by 6 bases, leaving 25 bases between them. Germline V gives CDR1 MGHRA, CDR2 YSYEKL. This CDR3 has 17 amino acids.

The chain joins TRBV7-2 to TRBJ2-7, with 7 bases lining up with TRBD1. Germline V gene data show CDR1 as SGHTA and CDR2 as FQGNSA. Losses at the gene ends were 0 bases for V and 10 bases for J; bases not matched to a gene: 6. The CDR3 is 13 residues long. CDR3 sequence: CASSLAPHRGQYF. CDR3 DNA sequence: TGTGCCAGCAGCTTAGCCCCCCACAGGGGACAGTACTTC.

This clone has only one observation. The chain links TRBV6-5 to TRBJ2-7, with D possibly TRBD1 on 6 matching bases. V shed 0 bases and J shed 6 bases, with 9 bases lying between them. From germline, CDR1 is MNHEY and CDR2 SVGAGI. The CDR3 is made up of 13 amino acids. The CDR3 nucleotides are TGTGCCAGCAGTTACTCGGGGGCCCGCGAGCAGTACTTC. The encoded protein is CASSYSGAREQYF.

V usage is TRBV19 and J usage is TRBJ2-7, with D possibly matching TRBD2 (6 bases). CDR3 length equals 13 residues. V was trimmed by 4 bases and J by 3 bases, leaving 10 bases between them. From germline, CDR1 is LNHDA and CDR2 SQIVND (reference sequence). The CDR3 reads CASSTGGVYEQYF. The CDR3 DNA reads TGTGCCAGTAGTACTGGAGGGGTCTACGAGCAGTACTTC.

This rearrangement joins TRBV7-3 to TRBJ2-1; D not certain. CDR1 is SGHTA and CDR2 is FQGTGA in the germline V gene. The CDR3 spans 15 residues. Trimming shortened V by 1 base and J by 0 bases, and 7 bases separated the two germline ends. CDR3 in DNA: TGTGCCAGCAGCTTAAACAGATACTCCTACAATGAGCAGTTCTTC. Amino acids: CASSLNRYSYNEQFF.

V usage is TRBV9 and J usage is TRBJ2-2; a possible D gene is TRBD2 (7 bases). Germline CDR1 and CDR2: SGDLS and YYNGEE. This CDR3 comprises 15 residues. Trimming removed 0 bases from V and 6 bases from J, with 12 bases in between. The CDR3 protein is CASSVAGGQAGELFF. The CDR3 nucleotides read TGTGCCAGCAGCGTAGCGGGGGGCCAGGCCGGGGAGCTGTTTTTT.

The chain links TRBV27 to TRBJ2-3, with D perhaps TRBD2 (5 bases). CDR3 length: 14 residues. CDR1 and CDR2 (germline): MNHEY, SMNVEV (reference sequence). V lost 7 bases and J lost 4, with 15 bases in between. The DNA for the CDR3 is TGTGCCAGCACCGGACTGTCCGGAGCAGATACGCAGTATTTT. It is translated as CASTGLSGADTQYF.

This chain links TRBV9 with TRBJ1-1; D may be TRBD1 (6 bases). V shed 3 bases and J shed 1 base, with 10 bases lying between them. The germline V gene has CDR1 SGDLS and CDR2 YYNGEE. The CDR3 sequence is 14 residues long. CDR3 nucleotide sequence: TGTGCCAGCAGCGCAACGACAGGGAACACTGAAGCTTTCTTT. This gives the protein CASSATTGNTEAFF.

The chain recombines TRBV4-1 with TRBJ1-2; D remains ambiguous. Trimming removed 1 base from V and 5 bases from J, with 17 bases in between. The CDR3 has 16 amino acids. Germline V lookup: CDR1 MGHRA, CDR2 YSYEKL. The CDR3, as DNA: TGCGCCAGCAGCCAAGGGATCACGAGGGTTGGATATGGCTACACCTTC. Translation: CASSQGITRVGYGYTF.

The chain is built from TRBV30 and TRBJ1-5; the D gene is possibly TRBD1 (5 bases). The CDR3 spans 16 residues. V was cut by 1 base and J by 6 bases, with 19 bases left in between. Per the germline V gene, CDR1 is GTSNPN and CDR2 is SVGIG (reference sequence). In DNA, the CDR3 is TGTGCCTGGAGTGACAGGAAAGGTATAAGGGGTCAGCCCCAGCATTTT. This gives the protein CAWSDRKGIRGQPQHF.